The 15 T cell receptor beta chains reported below all come from one sample, sequenced in a study of blood T cell repertoires in COVID-19. The table came from immunoSEQ multiplex PCR; TCRdb's copy has only in-frame clones and leaves some out. Seen here are roughly 190,000 clones, roughly nine tenths observed once, and the top ten hold 10% to 11%. Material: peripheral blood. All receptors derive from a woman aged 55-70 years with COVID-19, enrolled during active disease.

The gene calls are TRBV10-1 and TRBJ2-2, with 7 bases fitting TRBD2. The ends lost 4 bases at V and 7 bases at J; junction bases unmatched: 9. The V gene's germline CDR1 is WNHNN and CDR2 SYGVQD (reference sequence). This CDR3 has 15 amino acids. The DNA for the CDR3 is TGCGCCAGCAGTGGGAGCGGGATCGTGGGCGGGGAGCTGTTTTTT. Amino acids: CASSGSGIVGGELFF.

The V gene is TRBV3-1 (or the pseudogene TRBV3-2), the J gene TRBJ1-3; 11 bases fit TRBD1. The ends lost 5 bases at V and 4 bases at J; junction bases unmatched: 10. The CDR3 runs 17 residues. Germline CDR1 and CDR2: LGHDT and YNNKEL (reference sequence). The CDR3 sequence: CASSSRSRTGGGNTIYF. In DNA form, the CDR3 reads TGTGCCAGCAGCTCCAGATCTCGGACAGGGGGCGGAAACACCATATATTTT.

V gene TRBV19 combines with J gene TRBJ1-1, with D perhaps TRBD1 (5 bases). V was cut by 8 bases and J by 3 bases, with 19 bases left in between. Germline lookup yields CDR1 LNHDA and CDR2 SQIVND (reference sequence). The CDR3 covers 15 residues. The CDR3 sequence is CASHRRGGDHTEAFF. For the CDR3, the DNA is TGTGCCAGTCACCGCCGGGGAGGGGACCACACTGAAGCTTTCTTT.

This clone occurred once. The V and J genes are TRBV19 and TRBJ1-1; tentatively, D is TRBD1 (6 bases). With 7 bases removed from V and 3 bases from J, the gap between germline ends came to 24 bases. Germline CDR1 is LNHDA and CDR2 is SQIVND (reference sequence). The CDR3 contains 17 residues. CDR3 bases: TGTGCCAGTACCCCCTCTGGAGGACAGCCTGTGGACACTGAAGCTTTCTTT. This translates into CASTPSGGQPVDTEAFF.

V is TRBV6-5 and J is TRBJ2-3, with TRBD2 identical over 10 bases. Germline values: CDR1 MNHEY, CDR2 SVGAGI. After removal of 3 bases from V and 6 bases from J, the junction contained 3 bases not matched to a gene. This CDR3 is 14 amino acids long. CDR3 loop: CASSYLAGADTQYF. CDR3 coding DNA: TGTGCCAGCAGTTATCTAGCGGGAGCGGATACGCAGTATTTT.

The V call is TRBV19, the J call TRBJ2-1; TRBD2 aligns across 9 bases. Looked up from germline, CDR1 is LNHDA and CDR2 is SQIVND (reference sequence). This CDR3 region has 14 residues. The trim removed 1 base at V and 6 bases at J, leaving 1 base unmatched. The CDR3 DNA reads as TGTGCCAGTAGTATAGTTAGCGGGAGCAATGAGCAGTTCTTC. It yields the protein CASSIVSGSNEQFF.

The chain joins TRBV19 to TRBJ2-7, with 9 bases that match TRBD2. The CDR3 has 14 residues. The V gene's germline CDR1 is LNHDA and CDR2 SQIVND (reference sequence). V lost 4 bases, J lost 6 bases, and 7 bases stayed unmatched. The CDR3 region has the DNA TGTGCCAGTAGTACCACTAGCGGGCCGAGCGAGCAGTACTTC. It encodes CASSTTSGPSEQYF.

The chain recombines TRBV25-1 with TRBJ2-7; D perhaps matches TRBD1 (5 bases). V was pared by 1 base and J by 5 bases, with 12 bases between. CDR1 is MGHDK, CDR2 SYGVNS, per germline. The CDR3 length is 14 residues. This chain's CDR3 is CASSELTQGHEQYF. Here the CDR3 DNA reads TGTGCCAGCAGTGAATTGACGCAGGGCCACGAGCAGTACTTC.

The gene calls are TRBV2 and TRBJ1-1; D unresolved. V was shortened by 8 bases and J by 0 bases, with 10 bases between the two germline ends. Germline V lookup: CDR1 SNHLY, CDR2 FYNNEI. This CDR3 has 13 amino acids. CDR3 protein: CASVSQVNTEAFF. The CDR3 nucleotides are TGTGCCAGCGTCAGTCAGGTGAACACTGAAGCTTTCTTT.

For the CDR3, the DNA is TGTGCCAGTAGTACCAGGACTAGCGGGAGTGGGTATGAGCAGTTCTTC. This sequence encodes CASSTRTSGSGYEQFF. The chain recombines TRBV19 with TRBJ2-1, with 13 bases matching TRBD2. Germline V gives CDR1 LNHDA, CDR2 SQIVND (reference sequence). There are 16 residues in the CDR3. Trimming cost V 4 bases and J 8 bases; bases outside gene matches: 8.

Only one count was recorded for this clone. This chain uses TRBV6-5 with TRBJ2-7, with TRBD1 matching over 7 bases. CDR1 MNHEY and CDR2 SVGAGI come from the germline V gene. The ends lost 7 bases at V and 0 bases at J; junction bases unmatched: 6. The CDR3 runs to 14 residues. DNA for the CDR3: TGTGCCAGCACCCCGGGACAGTCCTCCTACGAGCAGTACTTC. Protein product: CASTPGQSSYEQYF.

The chain joins TRBV6-5 to TRBJ2-7, with 9 bases lining up with TRBD2. CDR1 is MNHEY and CDR2 is SVGAGI in the germline V gene. The junction had 12 bases not matched to a gene; V was cut back by 7 bases and J by 5 bases. The CDR3 runs to 15 residues. The DNA for the CDR3 is TGTGCCAGCACTCCCGTAGCGGGAGTATCCAACGAGCAGTACTTC. This translates into CASTPVAGVSNEQYF.

This clone was seen a few times. This chain connects TRBV6-2 or TRBV6-3 to TRBJ1-2; the D is unclear. Trimming shortened V by 0 bases and J by 5 bases, and 4 bases separated the two germline ends. Germline V gene sequence: CDR1 MNHEY, CDR2 SVGEGT. The length of the CDR3 is 12 residues. The CDR3 here is CASSYSTYGYTF. The CDR3 bases are TGTGCCAGCAGTTACTCGACATATGGCTACACCTTC.

CDR3 loop: CASGTSGRAWYEQYF. In nucleotides, the CDR3 is TGTGCCAGCGGAACTAGCGGGAGGGCCTGGTACGAGCAGTACTTC. The V gene is TRBV3-1 (or the pseudogene TRBV3-2), the J gene TRBJ2-7, with 13 bases fitting TRBD2. Germline CDR1 and CDR2: LGHDT and YNNKEL (reference sequence). This CDR3 is 15 amino acids long. J lost 4 bases, V lost 8 bases, and 8 bases had no gene match.

Only a few counts were recorded for this clone. The chain joins TRBV15 to TRBJ2-7, with D possibly TRBD1 on 6 matching bases. V lost 3 bases and J lost 3, with 9 bases in between. CDR3 length equals 13 residues. The germline V gene has CDR1 LNHNV and CDR2 YYDKDF (reference sequence). The CDR3 spells CATSRGAVYEQYF. The CDR3 bases are TGTGCCACCAGCAGGGGGGCCGTCTACGAGCAGTACTTC. Variable domain in full (rest from reference TRBV15 and TRBJ2-7): DAMVIQNPRYQVTQFGKPVTLSCSQTLNHNVMYWYQQKSSQAPKLLFHYYDKDFNNEADTPDNFQSRRPNTSFCFLDIRSPGLGDTAMYLCATSRGAVYEQYFGPGTRLTVT.